This T cell receptor beta chain is drawn from a study of a mutant IDH1 vaccine in newly diagnosed glioma. Across the study: Patients arrived already treated with radiotherapy, temozolomide, or both, most having had both. Study conclusions and caveats: No link was apparently found between pseudoprogression and changes in top peripheral T cell clonotypes.

Concerning this clone itself: Its matching antigen is unknown.

Time point reported: baseline, week 1 (first vaccination visit). The treatment is: pre-vaccination baseline after standard-of-care therapy. Assay: immunoSEQ multiplex PCR; the TCRdb copy retains only in-frame clones and omits some. The data show about 67,000 clones, with approximately 82% seen just once and approximately 4.4% held by the top ten. The ends were cut back, 2 bases at V and 1 base at J, with 18 bases in the middle. Germline V CDR1 and CDR2: SGHTS, YDEGEE. The CDR3 is made up of 17 amino acids. V is TRBV5-8 and J is TRBJ1-1, with D tentatively TRBD1 (5 bases). The sample consisted of peripheral blood mononuclear cells (PBMCs), taken from a glioma patient treated with radiotherapy, temozolomide or both. This receptor was taken from a woman between 18 and 29 years old with glioma. Some clones in this sample may be carry-over from other donors' samples. The CDR3 loop is CASSLVGGGRKNTEAFF. CDR3 DNA sequence: TGTGCCAGCAGCTTAGTGGGCGGGGGACGGAAGAACACTGAAGCTTTCTTT.